One and the same sample provided the 12 T cell receptor beta chains below, sequenced in a study of CD8 T cells in ankylosing spondylitis (dated by TCRdb to about 2017). Points the paper makes about the study in general: A TCR beta motif made up of roughly eight highly homologous amino acid variants appeared to be characteristic of blood from ankylosing spondylitis patients.

What these receptors recognize is not known. Library generation was performed with 5' RACE. The instrument was an Illumina HiSeq 2500. The public reads were run again by TCRdb, first through fastp at Q25 and then through MiXCR, and only productive beta chains were kept. Records with the same CDR3 protein are collapsed into one entry carrying the most frequent genes and DNA. Counted in this sample were around 770,000 distinct CDR3 sequences; about 10% of them appeared once. The ten largest clones represent more than 0.5% of the sample. Sequenced input: blood, either unsorted or a sorted T cell fraction (not recorded which). Source of these receptors: a male donor with ankylosing spondylitis.

This clonotype was seen ten or more times. This chain uses TRBV15 with TRBJ2-7, with TRBD1 matching over 8 bases. In germline, CDR1 is LNHNV, CDR2 YYDKDF (reference sequence). The CDR3 has 14 residues. V was pared by 0 bases and J by 6 bases, with 4 bases of the junction left unmatched. CDR3 sequence (DNA): TGTGCCACCAGCAGAGACAGGACAGGGAGCGAGCAGTACTTC. Protein: CATSRDRTGSEQYF.

This clonotype was picked up a small number of times. This CDR3 reads CATSEGQEETQYF. Written as DNA, the CDR3 is TGTGCCACCAGTGAAGGACAAGAAGAGACCCAGTACTTC. The rearrangement uses TRBV24-1 and TRBJ2-5; a possible D gene is TRBD1 (5 bases). Germline CDR1 is KGHDR and CDR2 is SFDVKD. The CDR3 loop spans 13 amino acids. The V end lost 4 bases, the J end lost 3 bases, and 8 bases lay between the germline ends.

This sequence joins TRBV20-1 and TRBJ2-1; D not resolved. The CDR3 runs 11 residues. The germline gives CDR1 DFQATT, CDR2 SNEGSKA (reference sequence). Trimming removed 2 bases at V and 7 bases at J, with 6 bases between. The CDR3 DNA reads as TGCAGTGCTAGACACGTGAATGAGCAGTTCTTC. Translating it yields CSARHVNEQFF.

This chain connects TRBV15 to TRBJ1-2; a weak D match, TRBD1 (5 bases). Germline lookup yields CDR1 LNHNV and CDR2 YYDKDF (reference sequence). CDR3 length: 13 residues. The ends were cut back, 1 base at V and 8 bases at J, with 11 bases in the middle. CDR3 sequence reads: CATSRGGAGGYTF. Written as DNA, the CDR3 is TGTGCCACCAGCAGAGGAGGCGCAGGGGGCTACACCTTC.

This clonotype was seen repeatedly, ten times or more. The gene calls are TRBV7-2 and TRBJ2-3, with unresolved D. CDR1 SGHTA and CDR2 FQGNSA come from the germline V gene. V dropped 5 bases and J dropped 2 bases, with 11 bases sitting between them. There are 14 residues in the CDR3. The CDR3 DNA follows: TGTGCCAGCAGCCCAAGGCTTTTCACAGATACGCAGTATTTT. It translates to CASSPRLFTDTQYF. Complete variable domain (other parts from reference TRBV7-2 and TRBJ2-3): GAGVSQSPSNKVTEKGKDVELRCDPISGHTALYWYRQSLGQGLEFLIYFQGNSAPDKSGLPSDRFSAERTGGSVSTLTIQRTQQEDSAVYLCASSPRLFTDTQYFGPGTRLTVL.

This clonotype was detected only a few times. The chain couples TRBV15 to TRBJ2-7; unclear D gene. The V end was cut by 5 bases, the J end by 6 bases, with 11 bases between. There are 12 residues in the CDR3. Per germline, CDR1 LNHNV and CDR2 YYDKDF (reference sequence). CDR3 in DNA: TGTGCCACCAGCTTTGGCCCCCTCGAGCAGTACTTC. Protein product: CATSFGPLEQYF.

This clonotype was counted between two and nine times. This sequence joins TRBV6-1 and TRBJ2-6; TRBD2 agrees at 13 bases. V shed 6 bases, J shed 0 bases, and the junction held 5 bases outside the gene matches. Per germline, CDR1 MNHNS and CDR2 SASEGT. The CDR3 sequence is 18 residues long. The CDR3 sequence: CASRRLAGGVSGANVLTF. CDR3 DNA: TGTGCCAGCAGGAGACTAGCGGGGGGCGTCTCTGGGGCCAACGTCCTGACTTTC.

This clonotype was counted between two and nine times. J is TRBJ2-7 and V is TRBV7-2; D is unclear. This CDR3 is 16 amino acids long. The V and J ends lost 0 bases and 4 bases respectively, with 16 bases between them. Germline V CDR1 and CDR2: SGHTA, FQGNSA. The CDR3 DNA is TGTGCCAGCAGCTTAGCGTCTGGGTCCCCCCGGTACGAGCAGTACTTC. It translates to CASSLASGSPRYEQYF.

At least ten counts were recorded for this clonotype. This chain uses TRBV29-1 with TRBJ1-1, with unresolved D. Germline V gives CDR1 SQVTM, CDR2 ANQGSEA. The CDR3 runs to 13 residues. Trimming took 8 bases from V and 0 from J, leaving 13 bases between them. The CDR3 loop reads CSSRVVLNTEAFF. The CDR3, as DNA: TGCAGCTCCCGCGTAGTGTTGAACACTGAAGCTTTCTTT.

This clonotype was detected ten times or more. Relative to the germline gene, one junction end is altered; a read error may explain this. Here the CDR3 reads CASRTGVNTEAFF. The CDR3 DNA reads TGTGCCAGCAGAACAGGGGTGAACACTGAAGCTTTCTTT. The chain has TRBV5-1 and TRBJ1-1, with 7 bases fitting TRBD1. The germline CDR1 and CDR2 sequences are SGHRS and YFSETQ. The CDR3 runs to 13 residues. The whole variable domain, remainder taken from reference TRBV5-1 and TRBJ1-1, is KAGVTQTPRYLIKTRGQQVTLSCSPISGHRSVSWYQQTPGQGLQFLFEYFSETQRNKGNFPGRFSGRQFSNSRSEMNVSTLELGDSALYLCASRTGVNTEAFFGQGTRLTVV.

Details on this clonotype: Its ends do not fully match the called genes, so a read error is possible. The chain uses TRBV7-2 and TRBJ1-4; 8 nucleotides match TRBD1. The V gene's germline CDR1 is SGHTA and CDR2 FQGNSA. This CDR3 has 14 amino acids. CDR3 amino acids: CASSSGGTGEKLLF. CDR3 nucleotides: TGTGCCAGCAGCTCCGGAGGGACAGGTGAAAAACTGCTTTTT.

In this sample, this clonotype turned up a few times. The CDR3 DNA follows: TGTGCCAGCAGCTTGTATCCTGGAATGAGCACAGATACGCAGTATTTT. Translating gives CASSLYPGMSTDTQYF. This chain links TRBV5-6 with TRBJ2-3; D is ambiguous. The germline V gene has CDR1 SGHDT and CDR2 YYEEEE. The CDR3 spans 16 residues. V lost 1 base, J lost 0 bases, and 12 bases lay in between.